These 23 T cell receptor beta chains were all obtained from the same sample, sequenced in a study of blood T cell repertoires in COVID-19. Data came from immunoSEQ multiplex PCR; TCRdb stores just in-frame clones and leaves some out. The sample includes tens of thousands of clones, 85% to 90% of them seen just once. Input material: peripheral blood. The receptors shown here come from a man aged 45-65 years with active COVID-19.

This chain's CDR3 is CATNPTGDSYNEQFF. The CDR3 DNA reads as TGTGCCACCAACCCAACGGGAGACTCCTACAATGAGCAGTTCTTC. This chain joins TRBV15 and TRBJ2-1; D possibly corresponds to TRBD2 (6 bases). With 7 bases removed from V and 0 bases from J, the gap between germline ends came to 13 bases. The CDR3 totals 15 residues. In germline, CDR1 is LNHNV, CDR2 YYDKDF (reference sequence).

CDR3 sequence reads: CASSLQPLRDTEAFF. In DNA, the CDR3 is TGTGCCAGCAGCCTCCAACCCCTTCGGGACACTGAAGCTTTCTTT. This chain links TRBV5-5 with TRBJ1-1; D gene unclear. The CDR3 spans 15 residues. Germline lookup yields CDR1 SGHKS and CDR2 YYEKEE (reference sequence). V dropped 4 bases and J dropped 3 bases, with 16 bases sitting between them.

The chain couples TRBV5-1 to TRBJ2-1, with 8 bases identical to TRBD1. CDR3 size: 15 residues. Trimming took 0 bases from V and 8 from J; bases not matched to a gene: 7. Germline-derived CDR1 and CDR2 are SGHRS and YFSETQ. CDR3 protein: CASSLEGRGQHEQFF. CDR3 coding DNA: TGCGCCAGCAGCTTGGAGGGCAGGGGGCAGCATGAGCAGTTCTTC. The entire variable domain, with the rest obtained from reference TRBV5-1 and TRBJ2-1, is as follows: KAGVTQTPRYLIKTRGQQVTLSCSPISGHRSVSWYQQTPGQGLQFLFEYFSETQRNKGNFPGRFSGRQFSNSRSEMNVSTLELGDSALYLCASSLEGRGQHEQFFGPGTRLTVL.

The chain links TRBV11-2 to TRBJ1-4; D may be TRBD1 (5 bases). The CDR3 sequence is 15 residues long. Germline V gives CDR1 SGHAT, CDR2 FQNNGV. V shed 1 base and J shed 2 bases, with 8 bases lying between them. In DNA, the CDR3 is TGTGCCAGCAGCTTAGTTCGGGGGACTAATGAAAAACTGTTTTTT. Amino acids: CASSLVRGTNEKLFF.

The chain uses TRBV28 and TRBJ2-1, with D possibly matching TRBD2 (5 bases). The CDR3 is 14 residues long. CDR1 and CDR2 from the germline V gene are MDHEN and SYDVKM. Trimming pared 1 base from V and 6 bases from J, leaving 10 bases between. The CDR3 bases are TGTGCCAGCAGTTTATCTGGAGGACGCAATGAGCAGTTCTTC. Its translation: CASSLSGGRNEQFF.

This chain links TRBV7-2 with TRBJ2-7, with 9 nucleotides matching TRBD2. With 4 bases clipped from V and 3 bases from J, the junction kept 4 bases outside the gene matches. This CDR3 spans 14 amino acids. Germline V gives CDR1 SGHTA, CDR2 FQGNSA. DNA of the CDR3: TGTGCCAGCAGCTATAGCGGGGGAAACTACGAGCAGTACTTC. As protein: CASSYSGGNYEQYF. Complete variable domain (other parts from reference TRBV7-2 and TRBJ2-7): GAGVSQSPSNKVTEKGKDVELRCDPISGHTALYWYRQSLGQGLEFLIYFQGNSAPDKSGLPSDRFSAERTGGSVSTLTIQRTQQEDSAVYLCASSYSGGNYEQYFGPGTRLTVT.

The rearrangement joins TRBV5-4 to TRBJ1-1, with D perhaps TRBD1 (5 bases). V lost 3 bases and J 6 bases, leaving 9 bases between the germline ends. Per germline, CDR1 SGHNT and CDR2 YYREEE (reference sequence). There are 12 residues in the CDR3. CDR3 DNA sequence: TGTGCCAGCAGCTCCAGGGACTCTGAAGCTTTCTTT. Translated, it gives CASSSRDSEAFF. The entire variable domain, with the rest obtained from reference TRBV5-4 and TRBJ1-1, is as follows: ETGVTQSPTHLIKTRGQQVTLRCSSQSGHNTVSWYQQALGQGPQFIFQYYREEENGRGNFPPRFSGLQFPNYSSELNVNALELDDSALYLCASSSRDSEAFFGQGTRLTVV.

The gene calls are TRBV2 and TRBJ2-7; TRBD2 agrees at 7 bases. V gave up 3 bases and J gave up 0 bases; unmatched junction bases: 8. The CDR3 runs to 16 residues. Germline V gives CDR1 SNHLY, CDR2 FYNNEI. The CDR3 reads CASSERVGRVSYEQYF. CDR3 in DNA: TGTGCCAGCAGTGAGCGCGTGGGGAGGGTCTCCTACGAGCAGTACTTC.

J is TRBJ2-5 and V is TRBV7-9; 12 nucleotides agree with TRBD1. The CDR3 spans 19 residues. The germline V gene encodes CDR1 SEHNR and CDR2 FQNEAQ (reference sequence). V was pared by 2 bases and J by 5 bases, with 15 bases of the junction left unmatched. CDR3 coding DNA: TGTGCCAGCAGCTTAACCGGGACAGGGGGCGCTGGAACCCGGGAGACCCAGTACTTC. This gives the protein CASSLTGTGGAGTRETQYF.

This chain joins TRBV10-3 and TRBJ1-1; D perhaps matches TRBD1 (5 bases). CDR3 size: 14 residues. Trimming stripped 3 bases from V and 1 base from J, with 9 bases between. From germline, CDR1 is ENHRY and CDR2 SYGVKD. This CDR3 reads CAISEGAANTEAFF. CDR3 sequence (DNA): TGTGCCATCAGTGAAGGGGCGGCGAACACTGAAGCTTTCTTT.

The chain combines TRBV4-1 with TRBJ2-6; D not resolved. The CDR3 has 17 amino acids. The germline V and J ends were trimmed by 0 bases and 0 bases, with 9 bases remaining between them. Germline CDR1 reads MGHRA; CDR2 reads YSYEKL. As DNA, the CDR3 is TGCGCCAGCAGCCAAGACTACAGCAGCTCTGGGGCCAACGTCCTGACTTTC. Translation gives CASSQDYSSSGANVLTF.

The V call is TRBV5-8, the J call TRBJ2-3, with D tentatively TRBD1 (5 bases). The CDR3 runs to 14 residues. V was clipped by 0 bases and J by 7 bases, with 12 bases between them. The V gene's germline CDR1 is SGHTS and CDR2 YDEGEE. CDR3 bases: TGTGCCAGCAGCTTGGAGATTCAGGGAAATACGCAGTATTTT. Translated: CASSLEIQGNTQYF.

The CDR3 is CASSGGTGNPFDSYNEQFF. The CDR3 nucleotides are TGTGCCAGCAGCGGCGGGACAGGGAACCCCTTCGACTCCTACAATGAGCAGTTCTTC. The J gene is TRBJ2-1, the V gene TRBV9, with TRBD1 matching over 9 bases. V shed 3 bases, J shed 0 bases, and the junction held 13 bases outside the gene matches. The germline V gene has CDR1 SGDLS and CDR2 YYNGEE. The CDR3 totals 19 residues.

V gene TRBV19 combines with J gene TRBJ2-7; D possibly corresponds to TRBD1 (5 bases). Germline V CDR1 and CDR2: LNHDA, SQIVND (reference sequence). CDR3 length: 13 residues. V dropped 8 bases and J dropped 3 bases, with 14 bases sitting between them. For the CDR3, the DNA is TGTGCCAGTTCCGACAGAAACTACTACGAGCAGTACTTC. This codes for CASSDRNYYEQYF.

The CDR3 spells CAWSGGGYEKLFF. The CDR3 DNA reads TGTGCCTGGAGTGGAGGGGGCTACGAAAAACTGTTTTTT. The chain carries TRBV30 and TRBJ1-4; 7 bases fit TRBD1. The CDR3 totals 13 residues. V lost 1 base, J lost 8 bases, and 4 bases stayed unmatched. Germline assignment: CDR1 GTSNPN and CDR2 SVGIG (reference sequence).

The CDR3 reads CASSLAGQGRRETQYF. The DNA for the CDR3 is TGCGCCAGCAGCTTGGCCGGACAGGGGAGGCGGGAGACCCAGTACTTC. This chain uses TRBV5-1 with TRBJ2-5, with 9 nucleotides matching TRBD1. Trimming removed 0 bases from V and 5 bases from J; junction bases left unmatched: 8. The CDR3 is made up of 16 amino acids. CDR1 and CDR2 (germline): SGHRS, YFSETQ.

This chain uses TRBV6-5 with TRBJ1-3, with D uncertain. The CDR3 sequence is 12 residues long. V shed 8 bases and J shed 0 bases, with 5 bases lying between them. Germline V gene data show CDR1 as MNHEY and CDR2 as SVGAGI. CDR3 amino acids: CASVYSGNTIYF. CDR3 bases: TGTGCCAGCGTGTACTCTGGAAACACCATATATTTT.

This clone was counted a single time. The chain links TRBV5-5 to TRBJ1-5; 9 nucleotides agree with TRBD1. Germline values: CDR1 SGHKS, CDR2 YYEKEE (reference sequence). With V trimmed by 4 bases and J by 10 bases, 12 bases remained unmatched. There are 15 residues in the CDR3. CDR3 DNA sequence: TGTGCCAGCAGCCCGGAGGGGGGACAGGGACGACCCCAGCATTTT. It translates to CASSPEGGQGRPQHF.

This rearrangement joins TRBV7-3 to TRBJ2-3; 10 nucleotides align to TRBD2. CDR3 size: 18 residues. Germline-derived CDR1 and CDR2 are SGHTA and FQGTGA. Trimming cost V 4 bases and J 1 base; bases outside gene matches: 11. CDR3 DNA sequence: TGTGCCAGCAGCTCAGGCGCTAGCGGGAGTGGCGGCACAGATACGCAGTATTTT. Residues: CASSSGASGSGGTDTQYF.

CDR3 loop: CASLSPGGAGGYTF. CDR3 sequence (DNA): TGTGCCAGCCTGTCCCCAGGGGGCGCGGGGGGCTACACCTTC. This rearrangement joins TRBV3-1 (or the pseudogene TRBV3-2) to TRBJ1-2; 8 nucleotides line up with TRBD1. CDR3 length: 14 amino acids. Losses at the gene ends were 8 bases for V and 8 bases for J; bases not matched to a gene: 13. Germline V gene lookup returns CDR1 LGHDT and CDR2 YNNKEL (reference sequence).

The V gene is TRBV6-5, the J gene TRBJ2-2; 10 nucleotides agree with TRBD2. With 5 bases clipped from V and 5 bases from J, the junction kept 5 bases outside the gene matches. Germline assignment: CDR1 MNHEY and CDR2 SVGAGI. The length of the CDR3 is 15 residues. Here the CDR3 reads CASSSGRARTGELFF. Here the CDR3 DNA reads TGTGCCAGCAGTAGCGGGAGGGCCCGAACCGGGGAGCTGTTTTTT.

This chain links TRBV7-9 with TRBJ2-1; D is perhaps TRBD2 (6 bases). Germline V CDR1 and CDR2: SEHNR, FQNEAQ (reference sequence). Trimming took off 0 bases at V and 7 bases at J, with 19 bases between the two ends. CDR3 length equals 17 residues. The CDR3: CASSLADSGRGRNEQFF. Written as DNA, the CDR3 is TGTGCCAGCAGCTTAGCGGACTCCGGGAGAGGTCGTAATGAGCAGTTCTTC.

The rearrangement links TRBV9 to TRBJ2-7; TRBD2 matches at 10 bases. The CDR3 runs to 15 residues. The V and J ends lost 4 bases and 6 bases, in that order; junction bases with no gene match: 10. Germline CDR1 and CDR2: SGDLS and YYNGEE. The CDR3 protein is CASSPTGLAGVEQYF. CDR3 nucleotide sequence: TGTGCCAGCAGCCCCACTGGGCTAGCGGGGGTCGAGCAGTACTTC.